One T cell receptor (gamma chain) is described in this entry. Genomic DNA from isolated PBMCs served as the sequencing template. This specimen comes from a study of gamma delta lymphoproliferative disorders and STAT genes. V was clipped by 2 bases and J by 9 bases; unmatched bases: 10. The CDR3 has 13 amino acids. Germline lookup yields CDR1 VENAVY and CDR2 YDSYNSRV. TCRdb processed the multiplex PCR reads again with the CATT caller. In the table there are around 480 gamma-chain clones, less than 20% of which are singletons. This chain uses TRGV8 with TRGJ1 or TRGJ2. The J gene was missing in TCRdb and was found by matching the end of the DNA to germline. Sequencing was done on a sample of blood. The receptor's source is a human donor with gamma-delta T-cell large granular lymphocyte leukemia. The CDR3 DNA reads as TGTGCCACCTGGGATAAACGGGTAAGTAAGAAACTCTTT. This sequence encodes CATWDKRVSKKLF.